The next 12 T cell receptor beta chains were all read from a single sample in a study of T-cell memory formation after mild COVID-19. TCRdb analysed the 5' RACE reads with MiXCR anew, one entry per CDR3 protein. The sample includes roughly 89,000 distinct CDR3 sequences, around an eighth of them seen just once. The sequencing sample was made of PBMCs or a T cell subset sorted from them (not recorded which). These receptors were collected from an adult woman who had mild COVID-19 (a few samples of this study predate the infection). Cell type and time point are not known.

This clonotype has a handful of counts. The junction does not match germline at one end; this may be a read error. For the CDR3, the DNA is TGTGCCAGCAGCTTAACGAAAGGTAGCGCGGGAGGTTACATTGAGCAGTTCTTC. Protein product: CASSLTKGSAGGYIEQFF. This chain connects TRBV7-8 to TRBJ2-1; 8 positions agree with TRBD2. The CDR3 contains 18 residues. Germline CDR1 reads SGHVS; CDR2 reads FQNEAQ.

In this sample, this clonotype turned up a few times. The chain joins TRBV2 to TRBJ2-7; TRBD2 aligns across 7 bases. CDR1 SNHLY and CDR2 FYNNEI come from the germline V gene. The CDR3 contains 16 residues. After removal of 1 base from V and 2 bases from J, the junction contained 8 bases not matched to a gene. This CDR3 reads CASSEVKTSAAYEQYF. CDR3 nucleotides: TGTGCCAGCAGTGAAGTTAAAACTAGCGCTGCCTACGAGCAGTACTTC. Drawing the rest from reference TRBV2 and TRBJ2-7, the complete variable domain is EPEVTQTPSHQVTQMGQEVILRCVPISNHLYFYWYRQILGQKVEFLVSFYNNEISEKSEIFDDQFSVERPDGSNFTLKIRSTKLEDSAMYFCASSEVKTSAAYEQYFGPGTRLTVT.

This clonotype has only a few counts. The CDR3 spells CASSLAQGHTDTQYF. CDR3 sequence (DNA): TGCGCCAGCAGCTTGGCGCAAGGGCACACAGATACGCAGTATTTT. J is TRBJ2-3 and V is TRBV5-1, with D unresolved. The CDR3 covers 15 residues. The germline V and J ends were trimmed by 0 bases and 2 bases, with 10 bases remaining between them. The germline V gene encodes CDR1 SGHRS and CDR2 YFSETQ.

V and J are TRBV7-2 and TRBJ1-2; D is uncertain. Between the trimmed V and J ends, which lost 4 bases and 7 bases, there was a span of 22 bases. CDR3 length: 16 amino acids. The germline CDR1 and CDR2 sequences are SGHTA and FQGNSA. The CDR3 spells CASSSPDETPIGGYTF. CDR3 sequence (DNA): TGTGCCAGCAGCTCGCCCGACGAAACTCCGATCGGTGGCTACACCTTC. The full variable domain, in which reference TRBV7-2 and TRBJ1-2 provide the parts outside the CDR3, is GAGVSQSPSNKVTEKGKDVELRCDPISGHTALYWYRQSLGQGLEFLIYFQGNSAPDKSGLPSDRFSAERTGGSVSTLTIQRTQQEDSAVYLCASSSPDETPIGGYTFGSGTRLTVV.

The genes are TRBV2 and TRBJ2-5; 7 bases line up with TRBD2. V lost 3 bases to trimming and J lost 5 bases; unmatched junction nucleotides: 9. The CDR3 totals 15 residues. Germline CDR1 SNHLY, CDR2 FYNNEI. The CDR3 DNA is TGTGCCAGCAGTGATCCCCTAGCGGCTCGGGAGACCCAGTACTTC. Amino acid sequence: CASSDPLAARETQYF.

This clonotype showed up just a few times. This chain joins TRBV7-3 and TRBJ2-2, with D possibly TRBD2 on 5 matching bases. Per germline, CDR1 SGHTA and CDR2 FQGTGA. The CDR3 consists of 14 residues. The ends were cut back, 6 bases at V and 5 bases at J, with 13 bases in the middle. CDR3 in amino acids: CASSESPGTGELFF. In nucleotides, the CDR3 is TGTGCCAGCAGTGAATCCCCGGGGACCGGGGAGCTGTTTTTT.

CDR3 nucleotides: TGCGCCAGCAGCACAGGGGTAGGGTACGAGCAGTACTTC. Its translation is CASSTGVGYEQYF. The gene calls are TRBV4-1 and TRBJ2-7; 7 positions match TRBD1. Trimming removed 5 bases from V and 4 bases from J; junction bases left unmatched: 5. Germline CDR1 and CDR2: MGHRA and YSYEKL. This CDR3 region has 13 residues.

This chain connects TRBV20-1 to TRBJ2-1, with D perhaps matching TRBD2 (6 bases). V was pared by 5 bases and J by 3 bases, with 8 bases between. The CDR3 extends over 12 amino acids. The germline V gene has CDR1 DFQATT and CDR2 SNEGSKA (reference sequence). CDR3: CSARLVYNEQFF. The CDR3 nucleotides read TGCAGTGCTCGACTAGTCTACAATGAGCAGTTCTTC.

Sample share makes this clonotype medium-sized. A junction boundary mismatches the germline segment, possibly from a read error. This chain joins TRBV14 and TRBJ2-7; 10 bases agree with TRBD1. Germline lookup yields CDR1 SGHDN and CDR2 FVKESK. The length of the CDR3 is 13 residues. CDR3 region: CASRDRGSYEQYF. The CDR3 DNA follows: TGCGCCAGCCGGGACAGGGGCTCCTACGAGCAGTACTTC. Full variable domain (outside the CDR3, taken from reference TRBV14 and TRBJ2-7): EAGVTQFPSHSVIEKGQTVTLRCDPISGHDNLYWYRRVMGKEIKFLLHFVKESKQDESGMPNNRFLAERTGGTYSTLKVQPAELEDSGVYFCASRDRGSYEQYFGPGTRLTVT.

This clonotype was picked up a small number of times. The rearrangement links TRBV7-9 to TRBJ2-1; D gene ambiguous. This CDR3 contains 16 residues. V gave up 4 bases and J gave up 8 bases, with 21 bases separating them. CDR1 and CDR2 from the germline V gene are SEHNR and FQNEAQ (reference sequence). The CDR3 bases are TGTGCCAGCAGCTCCCGATTTAAACCGGAGCTGGATGAGCAGTTCTTC. It specifies CASSSRFKPELDEQFF.

There are a few counts of this clonotype. This chain uses TRBV20-1 with TRBJ1-2; tentatively, D is TRBD1 (5 bases). Trimming removed 5 bases from V and 3 bases from J, with 7 bases in between. This CDR3 is 11 amino acids long. Germline V gene data show CDR1 as DFQATT and CDR2 as SNEGSKA (reference sequence). In nucleotides, the CDR3 is TGCAGTGCTGGGGACTACTATGGCTACACCTTC. Its protein is CSAGDYYGYTF.

This clonotype was observed a few times. V and J are TRBV27 and TRBJ1-5; the D is unclear. The germline gives CDR1 MNHEY, CDR2 SMNVEV (reference sequence). There are 16 residues in the CDR3. V was clipped by 2 bases and J by 5 bases, with 16 bases between them. CDR3 in DNA: TGTGCCAGCAGTTTAAATCCTGCCAGCCCCCATCAGCCCCAGCATTTT. Translated: CASSLNPASPHQPQHF.